This T cell receptor beta chain derives from a study of CD8 T cells in Susac syndrome. Random hexamers primed reverse transcription of roughly 0.45 to 1 ug RNA. TCRdb independently ran MiXCR on the immunoSEQ multiplex PCR reads; one entry per CDR3 protein. The sample shows about 300,000 distinct CDR3 sequences, around 85% of them seen only once. V was cut by 8 bases and J by 0 bases, with 16 bases left in between. Germline V CDR1 and CDR2: SEHNR, FQNEAQ (reference sequence). The CDR3 length is 15 residues. This clonotype turned up a few times. Sequencing was carried out using CD8+ T cells from PBMCs. V gene TRBV7-9 combines with J gene TRBJ2-5; D perhaps matches TRBD2 (6 bases). The TCR sequence derives from a human donor with multiple sclerosis. The CDR3 loop reads CASSGGPPYQETQYF. The CDR3 DNA sequence: TGTGCCAGCTCCGGGGGTCCACCGTACCAAGAGACCCAGTACTTC.